A selection of T cell receptor beta chains follows, all from one sample in a study of T-cell reconstitution after alpha-beta-depleted transplantation in children. TCRdb reprocessed the PCR reads via MiXCR and lists one record per CDR3 protein. The sample lists 98,000 or so distinct CDR3 sequences, 5% to 7% occurring once. Specimen: PBMCs, mostly from graft donor cells, collected 360 days after TCRalphabeta/CD19-depleted stem cell transplant. These receptors all come from a male patient aged 2-15 years who had a stem cell transplant for acute lymphoblastic leukemia, so the T cells may come from the graft donor. Each CDR3 is given with its conserved first and last residue. Each record gives: J gene, D gene, V gene, CDR3 length, clone size, CDR3 protein, CDR3 DNA. D genes are given only for firm matches. Clone size, where shown, is once, few, many, or a class for clones that have expanded.

J gene: TRBJ1-4; D gene: -; V gene: TRBV20-1; CDR3 length: 13; clone size: -; CDR3 protein: CSARTAGGEKLFF; CDR3 DNA: TGCAGTGCTAGGACGGCGGGTGGCGAAAAACTGTTTTTT
J gene: TRBJ1-4; D gene: -; V gene: TRBV7-9; CDR3 length: 12; clone size: few; CDR3 protein: CASRTLGEKLFF; CDR3 DNA: TGTGCCAGCCGCACCTTGGGGGAAAAACTGTTTTTT
J gene: TRBJ2-3; D gene: -; V gene: TRBV9; CDR3 length: 14; clone size: many; CDR3 protein: CASSPSDGTDTQYF; CDR3 DNA: TGTGCCAGCAGCCCCTCCGACGGCACAGATACGCAGTATTTT
J gene: TRBJ2-2; D gene: -; V gene: TRBV6-4; CDR3 length: 16; clone size: many; CDR3 protein: CASSDSAAPYTGELFF; CDR3 DNA: TGTGCCAGCAGTGACTCGGCCGCTCCGTACACCGGGGAGCTGTTTTTT
J gene: TRBJ1-2; D gene: -; V gene: TRBV7-8; CDR3 length: 11; clone size: many; CDR3 protein: CASSLDEGYTF; CDR3 DNA: TGTGCCAGCAGCTTAGATGAAGGCTACACCTTC
J gene: TRBJ2-1; D gene: TRBD1; V gene: TRBV7-2; CDR3 length: 15; clone size: medium-sized; CDR3 protein: CASSLVDLGTVEQFF; CDR3 DNA: TGTGCCAGCAGCTTAGTGGATCTTGGGACAGTCGAGCAGTTCTTC
J gene: TRBJ2-3; D gene: -; V gene: TRBV4-1; CDR3 length: 15; clone size: many; CDR3 protein: CASSQEERPTDTQYF; CDR3 DNA: TGCGCCAGCAGCCAAGAGGAGCGTCCCACAGATACGCAGTATTTT
J gene: TRBJ2-2; D gene: -; V gene: TRBV7-2; CDR3 length: 13; clone size: many; CDR3 protein: CASSFGVTGELFF; CDR3 DNA: TGTGCCAGCAGCTTCGGCGTTACCGGGGAGCTGTTTTTT
J gene: TRBJ1-1; D gene: -; V gene: TRBV7-8; CDR3 length: 11; clone size: many; CDR3 protein: CASSADTEAFF; CDR3 DNA: TGTGCCAGCAGCGCAGACACTGAAGCTTTCTTT
J gene: TRBJ2-7; D gene: -; V gene: TRBV5-5; CDR3 length: 13; clone size: few; CDR3 protein: CASSLGQTPRQYF; CDR3 DNA: TGTGCCAGCAGCTTGGGACAGACCCCTCGGCAATACTTC
J gene: TRBJ2-7; D gene: -; V gene: TRBV9; CDR3 length: 14; clone size: many; CDR3 protein: CASSVERTSYEQYF; CDR3 DNA: TGTGCCAGCAGCGTAGAGCGGACTTCCTACGAGCAGTACTTC
J gene: TRBJ2-4; D gene: -; V gene: TRBV7-9; CDR3 length: 12; clone size: few; CDR3 protein: CASSWDENIQYF; CDR3 DNA: TGTGCCAGCAGCTGGGACGAAAACATTCAGTACTTC
J gene: TRBJ1-1; D gene: -; V gene: TRBV7-2; CDR3 length: 11; clone size: many; CDR3 protein: CASSLGHEAFF; CDR3 DNA: TGTGCCAGCAGCTTAGGCCATGAAGCTTTCTTT
J gene: TRBJ2-1; D gene: TRBD2; V gene: TRBV5-1; CDR3 length: 15; clone size: many; CDR3 protein: CASSLAASGRPEQFF; CDR3 DNA: TGCGCCAGCAGCTTGGCGGCTAGCGGGAGGCCTGAGCAGTTCTTC
J gene: TRBJ2-1; D gene: -; V gene: TRBV9; CDR3 length: 15; clone size: many; CDR3 protein: CASSVAGAAKNEQFF; CDR3 DNA: TGTGCCAGCAGCGTAGCCGGGGCCGCCAAGAATGAGCAGTTCTTC
J gene: TRBJ2-2; D gene: TRBD1; V gene: TRBV18; CDR3 length: 13; clone size: many; CDR3 protein: CASSDRSSWELFF; CDR3 DNA: TGTGCCAGCTCGGACAGGTCTTCCTGGGAGCTGTTTTTT